The 18 T cell receptor beta chains listed next were all sequenced from one sample in a study of blood T cell repertoires in COVID-19. Sequencing used immunoSEQ multiplex PCR; TCRdb keeps in-frame clones, though not all of them. The sample includes hundreds of thousands of clones, around 91% of them seen just once. Sequencing was carried out using PBMCs or T cells enriched from blood (not recorded which). The source of these receptors is a man aged 30-40 years who had recovered from COVID-19.

CDR3 nucleotides: TGTGCCAGCAGCTTAGTGGCGGGGGGCCTGGGCGGATCAGAGACCCAGTACTTC. The encoded protein is CASSLVAGGLGGSETQYF. The chain uses TRBV11-2 and TRBJ2-5; 8 bases map to TRBD2. The CDR3 loop spans 18 amino acids. CDR1 is SGHAT, CDR2 FQNNGV, per germline. J was trimmed by 4 bases and V by 1 base; bases with no gene match: 14. Combining the CDR3 with reference TRBV11-2 and TRBJ2-5 gives the whole variable domain EAGVAQSPRYKIIEKRQSVAFWCNPISGHATLYWYQQILGQGPKLLIQFQNNGVVDDSQLPKDRFSAERLKGVDSTLKIQPAKLEDSAVYLCASSLVAGGLGGSETQYFGPGTRLLVL.

About this clone: The sample holds other DNA sequences that translate to the same CDR3. The chain has TRBV24-1 and TRBJ2-3; D remains unclear. The CDR3 totals 12 residues. The germline V gene has CDR1 KGHDR and CDR2 SFDVKD. Trimming took off 1 base at V and 5 bases at J, with 3 bases between the two ends. The CDR3 loop reads CATSDFGDTQYF. CDR3 bases: TGTGCCACCAGTGATTTCGGAGATACGCAGTATTTT.

The chain uses TRBV20-1 and TRBJ2-7; the D gene is possibly TRBD2 (6 bases). The CDR3 length is 14 residues. Germline V gene sequence: CDR1 DFQATT, CDR2 SNEGSKA (reference sequence). Trimming shortened V by 3 bases and J by 0 bases, and 12 bases separated the two germline ends. The CDR3 nucleotides are TGCAGTGCTAGTCCCGGGAGTAGCTCCTACGAGCAGTACTTC. This codes for CSASPGSSSYEQYF.

This chain uses TRBV5-1 with TRBJ1-6; D might be TRBD1 (5 bases). This CDR3 has 15 amino acids. V lost 4 bases and J 10 bases, leaving 18 bases between the germline ends. CDR1 is SGHRS, CDR2 YFSETQ, per germline. The CDR3 loop reads CASSPEQAVGSPLHF. The DNA of the CDR3 is TGCGCCAGCAGCCCGGAACAGGCTGTGGGGTCACCCCTCCACTTT.

The rearrangement uses TRBV11-2 and TRBJ1-6, with TRBD1 identical over 7 bases. V dropped 1 base and J dropped 3; count of bases not matched to a gene: 3. The CDR3 extends over 16 amino acids. CDR1 is SGHAT, CDR2 FQNNGV, per germline. The CDR3 DNA reads as TGTGCCAGCAGCTTAGTCTGGGACAGCTATAATTCACCCCTCCACTTT. Amino acids: CASSLVWDSYNSPLHF.

CDR3 in amino acids: CASSPWESGDEQFF. DNA of the CDR3: TGTGCCAGCTCACCTTGGGAGTCCGGGGATGAGCAGTTCTTC. The rearrangement uses TRBV18 and TRBJ2-1, with D perhaps TRBD2 (5 bases). The V and J ends lost 3 bases and 8 bases respectively, with 14 bases between them. The CDR3 is made up of 14 amino acids. CDR1 KGHSH and CDR2 LQKENI come from the germline V gene. Drawing the rest from reference TRBV18 and TRBJ2-1, the complete variable domain is NAGVMQNPRHLVRRRGQEARLRCSPMKGHSHVYWYRQLPEEGLKFMVYLQKENIIDESGMPKERFSAEFPKEGPSILRIQQVVRGDSAAYFCASSPWESGDEQFFGPGTRLTVL.

The chain recombines TRBV4-2 with TRBJ2-1; TRBD2 matches at 7 bases. The CDR3 length is 15 residues. V shed 5 bases, J shed 7 bases, and the junction held 11 bases outside the gene matches. Germline values: CDR1 LGHNA, CDR2 YNFKEQ. This chain's CDR3 is CASSSWEGSVNEQFF. DNA of the CDR3: TGTGCCAGCAGCTCGTGGGAGGGGTCTGTGAATGAGCAGTTCTTC.

The chain carries TRBV4-2 and TRBJ1-4, with 10 bases fitting TRBD1. V lost 4 bases and J lost 0; bases outside the gene matches: 5. The CDR3 runs to 17 residues. Germline lookup yields CDR1 LGHNA and CDR2 YNFKEQ. Here the CDR3 DNA reads TGTGCCAGCAGCCCGGGACAGGGGATTGCAACTAATGAAAAACTGTTTTTT. It yields the protein CASSPGQGIATNEKLFF.

The chain carries TRBV5-1 and TRBJ2-1, with TRBD2 matching 8 bases. The germline V gene encodes CDR1 SGHRS and CDR2 YFSETQ. V trimming: 3 bases; J trimming: 4 bases; junction bases outside the gene matches: 9. CDR3 size: 16 residues. DNA for the CDR3: TGCGCCAGCAGCTACTCAACAGCGGGAGAATACAATGAGCAGTTCTTC. Translated: CASSYSTAGEYNEQFF.

The V and J genes are TRBV5-4 and TRBJ2-1; 9 bases are a match to TRBD2. Germline values: CDR1 SGHNT, CDR2 YYREEE (reference sequence). The CDR3 contains 17 residues. V trimming: 1 base; J trimming: 0 bases; junction bases outside the gene matches: 5. The CDR3: CASSLSVRGGSYNEQFF. Written as DNA, the CDR3 is TGTGCCAGCAGCTTGTCGGTGCGGGGGGGCTCCTACAATGAGCAGTTCTTC. The full variable domain, with the rest looked up from reference TRBV5-4 and TRBJ2-1, is ETGVTQSPTHLIKTRGQQVTLRCSSQSGHNTVSWYQQALGQGPQFIFQYYREEENGRGNFPPRFSGLQFPNYSSELNVNALELDDSALYLCASSLSVRGGSYNEQFFGPGTRLTVL.

J is TRBJ1-3 and V is TRBV7-2, with D hard to call. Between the trimmed V and J ends, which lost 1 base and 1 base, there was a span of 5 bases. Germline loops: CDR1 SGHTA, CDR2 FQGNSA. The CDR3 sequence is 14 residues long. CDR3 in amino acids: CASSLGGSGNTIYF. CDR3 nucleotide sequence: TGTGCCAGCAGCTTAGGCGGGTCTGGAAACACCATATATTTT.

This rearrangement joins TRBV6-5 to TRBJ1-2, with 10 bases fitting TRBD1. The ends lost 11 bases at V and 10 bases at J; junction bases unmatched: 16. This CDR3 contains 14 residues. Germline loops: CDR1 MNHEY, CDR2 SVGAGI. CDR3 bases: TGTGCCTCTTCCCTCCGACAGGGGGCGCAGGACTACACCTTC. It codes for CASSLRQGAQDYTF.

This clone was seen a single time. This sequence joins TRBV9 and TRBJ2-7; 7 nucleotides match TRBD1. CDR1 and CDR2 from the germline V gene are SGDLS and YYNGEE. V was pared by 3 bases and J by 3 bases, with 3 bases of the junction left unmatched. CDR3 size: 13 residues. CDR3 in DNA: TGTGCCAGCAGCGCGGGACAGCTCTACGAGCAGTACTTC. Amino acids: CASSAGQLYEQYF.

The chain recombines TRBV4-1 with TRBJ2-1, with D unclear. The V end was cut by 5 bases, the J end by 3 bases, with 8 bases between. The CDR3 runs to 13 residues. Germline loops: CDR1 MGHRA, CDR2 YSYEKL. The CDR3 spells CASSLSYYNEQFF. The CDR3 DNA sequence: TGCGCCAGCAGCTTGAGCTACTACAATGAGCAGTTCTTC.

The rearrangement uses TRBV2 and TRBJ1-1; 10 positions agree with TRBD1. The CDR3 totals 15 residues. Trimming at V came to 6 bases and at J to 6 bases, leaving 10 bases not matched to a gene. Germline CDR1 reads SNHLY; CDR2 reads FYNNEI. This chain's CDR3 is CASRRRQGAPPEAFF. As DNA, the CDR3 is TGTGCCAGCAGGCGCCGACAGGGGGCCCCCCCTGAAGCTTTCTTT.

In its sample, this clone was seen a few times. The chain has TRBV27 and TRBJ2-3; the match to TRBD1 covers 7 bases. The CDR3 loop spans 16 amino acids. From germline, CDR1 is MNHEY and CDR2 SMNVEV (reference sequence). J gave up 4 bases and V 6 bases, and 13 bases lay outside the gene matches. The CDR3 DNA sequence: TGTGCCAGCAGCCCGACCGGACAGGTTCTTTCAGATACGCAGTATTTT. Protein product: CASSPTGQVLSDTQYF.

The chain links TRBV28 to TRBJ2-7, with 11 positions matching TRBD2. This CDR3 comprises 15 residues. V trimming: 8 bases; J trimming: 4 bases; junction bases outside the gene matches: 10. Germline V CDR1 and CDR2: MDHEN, SYDVKM. The CDR3 DNA reads as TGTGCCAGCGTATCTTCACTAGCGGGAGCTTACGAGCAGTACTTC. Translating it yields CASVSSLAGAYEQYF.

The V and J genes are TRBV7-9 and TRBJ1-4, with 11 bases fitting TRBD1. Germline lookup yields CDR1 SEHNR and CDR2 FQNEAQ (reference sequence). Unmatched junction bases numbered 5, after V lost 4 bases and J lost 7 bases. CDR3 length: 15 residues. As DNA, the CDR3 is TGTGCCAGCAGCTCGGACAGGGGGCTTTTTGAAAAACTGTTTTTT. This sequence encodes CASSSDRGLFEKLFF.